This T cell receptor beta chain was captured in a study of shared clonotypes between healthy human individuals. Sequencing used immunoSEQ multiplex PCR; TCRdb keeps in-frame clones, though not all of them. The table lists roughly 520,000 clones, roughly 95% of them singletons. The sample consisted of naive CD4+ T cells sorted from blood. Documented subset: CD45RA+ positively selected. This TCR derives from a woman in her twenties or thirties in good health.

DNA for the CDR3: TGTGCCTGGAGTACCGGGACAGGGGAAAAACTGTTTTTT. Protein sequence: CAWSTGTGEKLFF. The chain uses TRBV30 and TRBJ1-4; 9 bases agree with TRBD1. The V segment lost 2 bases and the J segment 8 bases; nucleotides outside the gene matches: 3. Looked up from germline, CDR1 is GTSNPN and CDR2 is SVGIG (reference sequence). This CDR3 region has 13 residues.